This TCR beta chain was sequenced in a study of vaccination effects on CD4 cells after COVID-19 (dated by TCRdb to the early 2020s). In terms of the full investigation: Participants received two doses of either the BNT162b2 or the mRNA-1273 mRNA SARS-CoV-2 vaccine. SARS-CoV-2 spike-specific CD4+ TCR repertoires from before and after mRNA vaccination were compared in COVID-19 convalescent patients and in infection-naive vaccine recipients. The full study included approximately nine COVID-19 convalescent patients and several SARS-CoV-2-naive healthy vaccine recipients. Cultures from other donors in the study were sequenced with the Oncomine TCR Beta short-read assay on an Illumina iSeq 100. Overall results and qualifications from the work: In healthy vaccine recipients, vaccine-induced clones were almost all SARS-CoV-2 mono-reactive, with only 1 of 255 cross-reactive with common cold coronaviruses. The study was limited by a small number of convalescent patients, and early post-infection timepoints were lacking. Both infection-induced and vaccine-induced clones contracted markedly at late post-vaccination timepoints, which is consistent with waning T cell responses.

The table lists this clone with a count of one. The specificity of this receptor is unknown. Within one base of it there is no much larger clone, and no base qualities were kept. The library came from the immunoSEQ multiplex PCR assay. TCR beta CDR3 sequencing was performed on DNA from the cultured, isolated CD4+ T cells. The authors' pipeline ran thus. Non-productive TCR sequences were removed and reads were trimmed to the CDR3 region, keeping CDR3s of at least 7 amino acids. The MANAFEST web app was used to pick out antigen-specific clonotypes by comparing their expansion in peptide wells with that in reference cultures. For clones to be considered positive, expansion at FDR<0.05 versus reference and all other wells, an odds ratio above 5, and a frequency above 0.1% in two replicate wells were required. Clonotypes significantly expanded in SARS-CoV-2 spike wells and in at least one common cold coronavirus spike condition were defined as cross-reactive. CDR3 similarity was assessed by Levenshtein distance with the stringdist R package, and unrooted trees were built with ape in R 3.6.1. Held by TCRdb, this immuneACCESS table contains in-frame sequences only and omits some clones. Under half of the omission traces to an unresolved V gene where checked; the cause of the rest is unknown. V, J and clone size derive from that table, while D and trimming were established from the DNA sequence. The sample data list about 70,000 clones, and roughly 80% of these were observed just once. 12% of the sample is taken by the ten largest.

V and J are truncated by 2 bases and 0 bases respectively, leaving an intervening sequence of 6 bases. The CDR3 holds 15 amino acids from the cysteine to the phenylalanine. Only CDR3 DNA remains: 45 bases, in frame from the first base. According to the germline V gene, CDR1 reads SGDLS and CDR2 reads YYNGEE. In the ViraFEST assay, PBMC were stimulated with viral peptide pools, and TCR sequencing was then used to find antigen-specific CD4+ T cell clonotypes based on their expansion. After 10 to 11 days of culture, CD4+ T cells were isolated with the EasySep CD4+ T cell isolation kit. Healthy vaccine recipients had no prior SARS-CoV-2 infection, confirmed by negative nucleocapsid antibodies before and after vaccination. Each well held two million PBMC cultured in IMDM containing approximately 5% human AB serum, about 10 IU/ml IL-2 and gentamicin, along with about 9.3 ug/ml peptides. Half of the culture medium was replaced with fresh IL-2-containing medium on days 3 and 7. Unless noted otherwise, every peptide stimulation condition was cultured in triplicate wells. PBMC were separated from whole blood using Ficoll-Paque Plus gradient centrifugation and were then either cryopreserved at -140C or used fresh. The overlapping peptide pools covered the spike proteins of SARS-CoV-2 as well as those of the common cold coronaviruses HCoV-NL63, HCoV-OC43 and HCoV-229E. The QIAamp micro DNA kit was used to extract genomic DNA from the cultured CD4+ T cells.

This sequence uses TRBV9 and TRBJ2-6, with a weak D call of TRBD2 (5 bases match). This clonotype was obtained from a human donor who received a COVID-19 vaccine. The input for sequencing was CD4+ T cells from PBMCs cultured with SARS-CoV-2 spike peptides, taken before COVID-19 vaccination. The cell subset or site label, read with the paper, signifies: SARS-CoV-2 spike overlapping peptide pool stimulation. The CDR3 in this case is CASSVRASGANVLTF. The nucleotide sequence is given as TGTGCCAGCAGCGTGCGGGCCTCTGGGGCCAACGTCCTGACTTTC.